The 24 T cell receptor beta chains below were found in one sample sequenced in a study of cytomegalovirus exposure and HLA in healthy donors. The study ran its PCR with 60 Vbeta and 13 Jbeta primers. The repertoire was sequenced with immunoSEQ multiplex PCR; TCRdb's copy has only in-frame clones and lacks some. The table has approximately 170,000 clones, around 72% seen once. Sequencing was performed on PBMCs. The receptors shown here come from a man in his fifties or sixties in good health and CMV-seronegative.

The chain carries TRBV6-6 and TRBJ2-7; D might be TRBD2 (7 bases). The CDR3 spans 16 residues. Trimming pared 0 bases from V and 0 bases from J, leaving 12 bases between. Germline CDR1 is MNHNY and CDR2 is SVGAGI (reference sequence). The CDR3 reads CASSYSGGAASYEQYF. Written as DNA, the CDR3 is TGTGCCAGCAGTTACTCGGGGGGGGCAGCCTCCTACGAGCAGTACTTC.

CDR3 coding DNA: TGTGCCAGCAGGCAGGGGGCGGACACTGAAGCTTTCTTT. Protein sequence: CASRQGADTEAFF. The chain employs TRBV5-4 and TRBJ1-1; 8 bases map to TRBD1. J gave up 3 bases and V 5 bases, and 3 bases lay outside the gene matches. This CDR3 has 13 amino acids. Germline CDR1 SGHNT, CDR2 YYREEE (reference sequence).

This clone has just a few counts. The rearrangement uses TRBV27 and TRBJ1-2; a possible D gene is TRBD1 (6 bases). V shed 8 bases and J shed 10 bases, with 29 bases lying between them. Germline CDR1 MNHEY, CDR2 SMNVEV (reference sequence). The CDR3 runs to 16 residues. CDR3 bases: TGTGCCAGCGGGCCCGCGGGGGCAGGGGCCGTGCTCCTCTACACCTTC. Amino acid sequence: CASGPAGAGAVLLYTF.

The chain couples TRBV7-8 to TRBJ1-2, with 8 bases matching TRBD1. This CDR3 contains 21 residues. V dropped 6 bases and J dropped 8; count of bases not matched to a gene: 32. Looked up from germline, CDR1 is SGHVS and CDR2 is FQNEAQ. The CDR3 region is CASSHLVKTGISGQGIMGYTF. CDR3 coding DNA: TGTGCCAGCAGTCATCTTGTTAAGACAGGGATTTCTGGACAGGGAATTATGGGCTACACCTTC.

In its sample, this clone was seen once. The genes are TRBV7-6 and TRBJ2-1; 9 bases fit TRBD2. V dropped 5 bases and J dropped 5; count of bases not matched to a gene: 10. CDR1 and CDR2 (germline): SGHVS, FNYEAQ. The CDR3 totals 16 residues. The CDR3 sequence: CASSPFAGGNDNEQFF. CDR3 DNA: TGTGCCAGCAGCCCCTTTGCGGGGGGGAATGACAATGAGCAGTTCTTC.

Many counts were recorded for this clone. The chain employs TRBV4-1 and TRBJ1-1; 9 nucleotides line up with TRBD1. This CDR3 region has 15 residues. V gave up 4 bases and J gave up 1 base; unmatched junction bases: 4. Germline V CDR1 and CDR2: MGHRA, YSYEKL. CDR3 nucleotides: TGCGCCAGCAGCCCCCGGGACAGGGCGAACACTGAAGCTTTCTTT. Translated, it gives CASSPRDRANTEAFF.

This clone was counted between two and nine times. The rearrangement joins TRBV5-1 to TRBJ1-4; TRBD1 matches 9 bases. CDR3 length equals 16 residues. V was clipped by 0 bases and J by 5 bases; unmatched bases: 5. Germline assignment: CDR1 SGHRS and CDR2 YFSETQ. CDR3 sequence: CASSLGDRARNEKLFF. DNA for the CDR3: TGCGCCAGCAGCTTGGGGGACAGGGCTAGGAATGAAAAACTGTTTTTT.

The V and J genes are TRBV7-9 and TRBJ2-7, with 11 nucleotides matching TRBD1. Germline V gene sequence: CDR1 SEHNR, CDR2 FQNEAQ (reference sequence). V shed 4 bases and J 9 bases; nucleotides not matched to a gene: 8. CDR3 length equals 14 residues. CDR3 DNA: TGTGCCAGCAGCTCGGACAGGGGGCTGAGGGCGCAGTACTTC. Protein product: CASSSDRGLRAQYF.

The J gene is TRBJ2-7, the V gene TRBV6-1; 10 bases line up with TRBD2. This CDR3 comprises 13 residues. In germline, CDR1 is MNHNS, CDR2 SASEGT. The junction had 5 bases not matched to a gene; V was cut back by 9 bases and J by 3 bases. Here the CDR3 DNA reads TGTGCCAGTCTACTAGCGGGGTTCTACGAGCAGTACTTC. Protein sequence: CASLLAGFYEQYF.

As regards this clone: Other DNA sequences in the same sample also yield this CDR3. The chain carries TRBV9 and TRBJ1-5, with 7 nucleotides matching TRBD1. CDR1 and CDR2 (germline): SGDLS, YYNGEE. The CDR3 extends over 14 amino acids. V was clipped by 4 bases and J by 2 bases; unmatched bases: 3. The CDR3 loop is CASSPTGGNQPQHF. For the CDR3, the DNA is TGTGCCAGCAGCCCAACAGGGGGCAATCAGCCCCAGCATTTT. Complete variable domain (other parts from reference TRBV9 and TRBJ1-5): DSGVTQTPKHLITATGQRVTLRCSPRSGDLSVYWYQQSLDQGLQFLIQYYNGEERAKGNILERFSAQQFPDLHSELNLSSLELGDSALYFCASSPTGGNQPQHFGDGTRLSIL.

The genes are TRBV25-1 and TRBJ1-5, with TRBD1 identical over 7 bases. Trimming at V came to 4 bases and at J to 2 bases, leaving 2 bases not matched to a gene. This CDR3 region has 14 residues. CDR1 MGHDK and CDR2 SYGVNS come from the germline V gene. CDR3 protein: CASSGTGRNQPQHF. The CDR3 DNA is TGTGCCAGCAGTGGGACAGGTCGCAATCAGCCCCAGCATTTT.

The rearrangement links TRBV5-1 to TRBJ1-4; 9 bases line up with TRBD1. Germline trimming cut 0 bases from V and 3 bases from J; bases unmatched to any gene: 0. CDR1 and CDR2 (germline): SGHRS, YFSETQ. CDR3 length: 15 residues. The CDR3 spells CASSLGDRANEKLFF. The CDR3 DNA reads TGCGCCAGCAGCTTGGGGGACAGGGCTAATGAAAAACTGTTTTTT.

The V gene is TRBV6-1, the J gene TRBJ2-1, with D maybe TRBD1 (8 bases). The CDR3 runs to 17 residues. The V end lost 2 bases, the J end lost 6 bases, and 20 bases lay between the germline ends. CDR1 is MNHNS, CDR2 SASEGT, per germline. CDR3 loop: CASSEQGGAGGFNEQFF. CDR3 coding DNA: TGTGCCAGCAGTGAACAGGGAGGGGCAGGGGGCTTCAATGAGCAGTTCTTC.

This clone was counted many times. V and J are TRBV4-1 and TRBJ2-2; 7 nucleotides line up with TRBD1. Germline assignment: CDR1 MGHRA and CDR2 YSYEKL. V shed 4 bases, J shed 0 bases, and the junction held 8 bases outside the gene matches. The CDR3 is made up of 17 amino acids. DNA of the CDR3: TGCGCCAGCAGCCCTCTGGGACAGAGAACGAACACCGGGGAGCTGTTTTTT. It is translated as CASSPLGQRTNTGELFF.

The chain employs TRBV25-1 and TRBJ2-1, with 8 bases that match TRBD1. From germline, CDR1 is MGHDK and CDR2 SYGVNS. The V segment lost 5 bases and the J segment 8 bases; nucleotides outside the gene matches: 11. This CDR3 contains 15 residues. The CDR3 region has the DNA TGTGCCAGCAGTACACGGACAGGGAGACTTGATGAGCAGTTCTTC. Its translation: CASSTRTGRLDEQFF.

DNA of the CDR3: TGTGCCAGCAGCCAACCTGGACAGGGTGGGGTTTACAATGAGCAGTTCTTC. This sequence encodes CASSQPGQGGVYNEQFF. The chain couples TRBV14 to TRBJ2-1, with TRBD1 matching 8 bases. V dropped 2 bases and J dropped 4; count of bases not matched to a gene: 10. Germline CDR1 and CDR2: SGHDN and FVKESK. The CDR3 is 17 amino acids.

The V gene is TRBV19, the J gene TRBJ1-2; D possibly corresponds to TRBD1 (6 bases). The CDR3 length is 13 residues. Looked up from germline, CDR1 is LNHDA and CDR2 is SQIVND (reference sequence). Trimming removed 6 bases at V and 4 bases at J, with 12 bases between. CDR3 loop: CASSPRGAYGYTF. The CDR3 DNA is TGTGCCAGTAGCCCCAGGGGAGCCTATGGCTACACCTTC.

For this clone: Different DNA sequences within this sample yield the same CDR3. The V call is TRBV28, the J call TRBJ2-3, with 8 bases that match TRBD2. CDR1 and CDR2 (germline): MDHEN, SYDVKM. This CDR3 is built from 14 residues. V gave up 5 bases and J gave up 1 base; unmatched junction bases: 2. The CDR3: CASSLTSGTDTQYF. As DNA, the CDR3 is TGTGCCAGCAGTCTGACTAGCGGCACAGATACGCAGTATTTT.

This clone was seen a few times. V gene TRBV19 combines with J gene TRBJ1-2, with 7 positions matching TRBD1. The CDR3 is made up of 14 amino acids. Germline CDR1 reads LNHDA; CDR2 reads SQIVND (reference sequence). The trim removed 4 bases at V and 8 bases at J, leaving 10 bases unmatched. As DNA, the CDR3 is TGTGCCAGTAGTAAGGACAGGTGGGCGGAAGGCTACACCTTC. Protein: CASSKDRWAEGYTF.

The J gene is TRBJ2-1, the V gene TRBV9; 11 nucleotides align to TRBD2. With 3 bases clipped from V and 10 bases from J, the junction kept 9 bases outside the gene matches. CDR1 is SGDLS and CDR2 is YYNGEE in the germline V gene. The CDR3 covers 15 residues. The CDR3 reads CASSAGTSGLSEQFF. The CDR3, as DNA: TGTGCCAGCAGCGCCGGGACTAGCGGCCTTTCAGAGCAGTTCTTC. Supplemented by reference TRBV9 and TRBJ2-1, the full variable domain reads DSGVTQTPKHLITATGQRVTLRCSPRSGDLSVYWYQQSLDQGLQFLIQYYNGEERAKGNILERFSAQQFPDLHSELNLSSLELGDSALYFCASSAGTSGLSEQFFGPGTRLTVL.

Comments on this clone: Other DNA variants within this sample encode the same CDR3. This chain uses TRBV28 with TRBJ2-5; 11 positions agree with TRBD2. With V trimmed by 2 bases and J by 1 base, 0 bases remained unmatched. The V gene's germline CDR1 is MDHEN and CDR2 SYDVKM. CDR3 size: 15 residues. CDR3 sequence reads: CASSLTSGGQETQYF. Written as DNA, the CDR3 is TGTGCCAGCAGTTTAACTAGCGGGGGCCAAGAGACCCAGTACTTC.

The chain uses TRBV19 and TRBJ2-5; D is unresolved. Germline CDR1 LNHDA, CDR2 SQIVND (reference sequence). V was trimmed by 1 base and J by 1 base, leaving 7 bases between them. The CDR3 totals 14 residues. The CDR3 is CASSIGQAQETQYF. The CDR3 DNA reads TGTGCCAGTAGTATAGGGCAGGCCCAAGAGACCCAGTACTTC.

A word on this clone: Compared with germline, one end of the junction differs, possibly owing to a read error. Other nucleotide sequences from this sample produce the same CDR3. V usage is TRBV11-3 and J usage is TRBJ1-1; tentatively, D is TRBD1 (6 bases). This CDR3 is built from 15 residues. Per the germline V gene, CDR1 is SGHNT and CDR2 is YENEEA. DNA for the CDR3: TGCGCCAGCAGCTTGGGGCAGGGGAGAAGCGCTGAAGCTTTCTTT. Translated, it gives CASSLGQGRSAEAFF.

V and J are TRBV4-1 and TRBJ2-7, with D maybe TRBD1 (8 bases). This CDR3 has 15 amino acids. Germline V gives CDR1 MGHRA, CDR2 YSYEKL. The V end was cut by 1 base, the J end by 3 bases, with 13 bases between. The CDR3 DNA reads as TGCGCCAGCAGCCAAGCCACAGGGGGGGGCTACGAGCAGTACTTC. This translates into CASSQATGGGYEQYF.